This T cell receptor beta chain emerged from a study of blood T cell repertoires in COVID-19 (dated by TCRdb to 2018 to 2020). Background for the entire study: Samples covering the acute and convalescent phases of COVID-19 were provided by collaborators in the United States, Italy and Spain. The material from the prospective study consisted of cDNA or gDNA derived from T cells, B-cell-depleted T cells, or PBMCs. Subjects who had been exposed to COVID-19, were actively infected with it, or had recovered from it provided the deeply sampled blood TCRbeta repertoires that made up the dataset. The repertoires were released in a freely available public database meant as a resource for research on the immune response to SARS-CoV-2. Samples came from the ongoing ImmuneRACE study (first 160 participants) plus 1,254 subjects from 6 global collaborators. Nearly every sample came with metadata listing a de-identified subject ID, COVID-19 status, age in years and sex. Where available, HLA class I and class II types were obtained from metadata supplied by the sample provider rather than from assay-based typing. What the work shows at the level of the full study, not this receptor alone: The quantity of clinical and demographic metadata differed by source and by participant and was supplied without curation.

Germline trimming amounts to 3 bases on V and 7 bases on J, with 10 as the count of junction bases outside the gene matches. Based on the germline V gene, the CDR1 and CDR2 sequences are SGHTA and FQGNSA. The CDR3 runs 16 amino acids, cysteine and phenylalanine included. Here the CDR3 DNA is all that survives: 48 bases in frame from base 1. This clone was seen only once. The antigen it binds to is not known. Base quality data are lacking; no much larger clone is found one base away. The immunoSEQ Assay, a bias-controlled multiplex PCR, was used to amplify TCRbeta CDR3 regions from genomic DNA. The study's own analysis went as follows. The number of nucleated cells in each sample was estimated from the amplification of reference gene primers within the assay. To quantify the absolute abundance of each unique TCRbeta CDR3 rearrangement, sequence reads were collapsed and filtered. For each sample, productive Simpson clonality was calculated as the square root of Simpson's diversity index across productive rearrangements. This is the immuneACCESS table as TCRdb keeps it, with only in-frame sequences that have V and J called. A part of the clones is gone; compared with another copy, unresolved V genes explain less than half, and the rest is unexplained. The V and J calls and the clone size are those of that table, but D and trimming were determined from the DNA. Within this sample are approximately 40,000 clones, with 90% to 95% of them counted one time only. The ten top clones hold over 5% of the sample.

Collaborating institutions collected whole blood in K2EDTA tubes following their own protocols. For TCRbeta analysis, collaborators shipped samples in one of three forms: frozen whole blood, isolated PBMCs, or DNA extracted from either of those sample types. This chain joins TRBV7-2 to TRBJ2-2; TRBD1 agrees with 8 junctional bases. This clonotype was sampled from a human donor in a cohort sampled during active COVID-19. The sample taken for sequencing was peripheral blood. The DNA sequence is as follows: TGTGCCAGCAGCTTGTACGCAGGGGGCGCGGTCGGGGAGCTGTTTTTT. This gives the protein CASSLYAGGAVGELFF.